What follows are 3 T cell receptor beta chains derived from one specimen sequenced in a study of cytomegalovirus exposure and HLA in healthy donors. The PCR was carried out with 60 Vbeta primers and 13 Jbeta primers. The protocol was immunoSEQ multiplex PCR, while the TCRdb copy is restricted to in-frame clones and leaves out a portion. The data hold fewer than 110,000 clones, with approximately 72% observed a single time. The specimen was PBMCs. Receptors were obtained from a woman in her fifties or sixties in good health and CMV-seronegative.

The rearrangement uses TRBV6-1 and TRBJ2-2, with 8 bases matching TRBD2. CDR3 size: 14 residues. CDR1 is MNHNS and CDR2 is SASEGT in the germline V gene. With 7 bases clipped from V and 1 base from J, the junction kept 2 bases outside the gene matches. The CDR3 spells CASIAGKNTGELFF. The CDR3 bases are TGTGCCAGCATAGCGGGGAAGAACACCGGGGAGCTGTTTTTT.

The chain recombines TRBV4-2 with TRBJ1-1, with 8 bases that match TRBD1. CDR3 size: 15 residues. With 8 bases clipped from V and 1 base from J, the junction kept 9 bases outside the gene matches. In germline, CDR1 is LGHNA, CDR2 YNFKEQ. The CDR3: CASGPGGQANTEAFF. CDR3 sequence (DNA): TGTGCCAGCGGCCCCGGGGGACAGGCGAACACTGAAGCTTTCTTT.

This chain joins TRBV18 and TRBJ2-6, with D maybe TRBD1 (5 bases). Germline V gives CDR1 KGHSH, CDR2 LQKENI. The CDR3 runs 19 residues. The V gene lost 1 base and the J gene lost 0 bases, with 16 bases spanning the gap. The CDR3 nucleotides read TGTGCCAGCTCACCACGAGCGCTCGACAGAGCCTCTGGGGCCAACGTCCTGACTTTC. Amino acids: CASSPRALDRASGANVLTF.